A single sample is the source of the 26 T cell receptor beta chains below, sequenced in a study of tumor-infiltrating lymphocytes in localized non-small cell lung cancer. Generated by immunoSEQ multiplex PCR, the TCRdb table keeps only in-frame clones and is missing some. Among fewer than 20,000 clones listed, approximately 70% were seen once. The sample consisted of lung tumor tissue. The origin of the receptors is a human donor with non-small cell lung cancer.

The sample holds one count of this clone. The chain links TRBV27 to TRBJ2-2, with 15 bases identical to TRBD2. Germline V gene sequence: CDR1 MNHEY, CDR2 SMNVEV (reference sequence). This CDR3 contains 17 residues. The trim removed 6 bases at V and 6 bases at J, leaving 8 bases unmatched. In DNA, the CDR3 is TGTGCCAGCAGCCCCGGACTAGCGGGAGGGCGTGCCGGGGAGCTGTTTTTT. Translating it yields CASSPGLAGGRAGELFF.

This clone appeared a single time. The CDR3 DNA reads as TGTGCCAGCGCCACAGGGTCCTACAATGAGCAGTTCTTC. Amino acid sequence: CASATGSYNEQFF. The rearrangement uses TRBV11-2 and TRBJ2-1; D possibly corresponds to TRBD1 (6 bases). The CDR3 runs 13 residues. Trimming removed 8 bases at V and 1 base at J, with 9 bases between. Per the germline V gene, CDR1 is SGHAT and CDR2 is FQNNGV. Full variable domain (remainder filled in from reference TRBV11-2 and TRBJ2-1): EAGVAQSPRYKIIEKRQSVAFWCNPISGHATLYWYQQILGQGPKLLIQFQNNGVVDDSQLPKDRFSAERLKGVDSTLKIQPAKLEDSAVYLCASATGSYNEQFFGPGTRLTVL.

By share, this clone counts as medium-sized. This chain joins TRBV14 and TRBJ2-7; TRBD2 agrees at 10 bases. Germline CDR1 reads SGHDN; CDR2 reads FVKESK. The CDR3 totals 14 residues. The ends lost 3 bases at V and 2 bases at J; junction bases unmatched: 1. The CDR3 here is CASSHLAGAYEQYF. CDR3 bases: TGTGCCAGCAGCCATCTAGCGGGAGCCTACGAGCAGTACTTC.

The chain couples TRBV11-2 to TRBJ2-1, with 7 nucleotides matching TRBD1. V lost 4 bases and J lost 4; bases outside the gene matches: 10. Germline V gene lookup returns CDR1 SGHAT and CDR2 FQNNGV. The CDR3 loop spans 16 amino acids. The CDR3 loop reads CASSSRMTGTYNEQFF. CDR3 DNA sequence: TGTGCCAGCAGCTCCCGGATGACAGGGACATACAATGAGCAGTTCTTC.

This clone turned up a few times. V is TRBV5-8 and J is TRBJ2-1, with D perhaps matching TRBD1 (5 bases). The CDR3 is made up of 13 amino acids. Germline values: CDR1 SGHTS, CDR2 YDEGEE. Trimming removed 2 bases from V and 9 bases from J, with 12 bases in between. CDR3 in amino acids: CASSFALQGEQFF. CDR3 bases: TGTGCCAGCAGCTTTGCCCTCCAGGGTGAGCAGTTCTTC.

This chain uses TRBV2 with TRBJ2-7; no firm D call. Germline-derived CDR1 and CDR2 are SNHLY and FYNNEI. V gave up 2 bases and J gave up 3 bases, with 8 bases separating them. This CDR3 has 13 amino acids. CDR3 in DNA: TGTGCCAGCAGTGAAAGGTTTCTCTACGAGCAGTACTTC. Translated, it gives CASSERFLYEQYF. The whole variable domain, filled in from reference TRBV2 and TRBJ2-7, reads EPEVTQTPSHQVTQMGQEVILRCVPISNHLYFYWYRQILGQKVEFLVSFYNNEISEKSEIFDDQFSVERPDGSNFTLKIRSTKLEDSAMYFCASSERFLYEQYFGPGTRLTVT.

The gene calls are TRBV7-2 and TRBJ2-7; 10 bases fit TRBD2. J lost 2 bases, V lost 5 bases, and 3 bases had no gene match. The CDR3 is 14 amino acids. Germline CDR1 reads SGHTA; CDR2 reads FQGNSA. CDR3 sequence (DNA): TGTGCCAGCAGCCCAGGGACTAGCGCCTACGAGCAGTACTTC. This translates into CASSPGTSAYEQYF.

The rearrangement uses TRBV4-2 and TRBJ2-7; 9 bases line up with TRBD1. The CDR3 length is 16 residues. Germline V gene data show CDR1 as LGHNA and CDR2 as YNFKEQ. The V segment lost 0 bases and the J segment 4 bases; nucleotides outside the gene matches: 7. The CDR3 region has the DNA TGTGCCAGCAGCCAAGAGGGACAGGGAGAATTGTACGAGCAGTACTTC. Amino acids: CASSQEGQGELYEQYF.

The chain couples TRBV11-3 to TRBJ2-7; no reliable D call. This CDR3 has 13 amino acids. The ends were cut back, 2 bases at V and 1 base at J, with 6 bases in the middle. Germline-derived CDR1 and CDR2 are SGHNT and YENEEA. The CDR3 here is CASSLSGSYEQYF. The DNA for the CDR3 is TGTGCCAGCAGCTTATCAGGTTCCTACGAGCAGTACTTC.

The rearrangement uses TRBV30 and TRBJ1-3; no reliable D call. CDR3 length equals 13 residues. Germline-derived CDR1 and CDR2 are GTSNPN and SVGIG (reference sequence). Trimming pared 4 bases from V and 2 bases from J, leaving 9 bases between. The CDR3 bases are TGTGCCTGGACCAGTCGGACTGGAAACACCATATATTTT. Protein: CAWTSRTGNTIYF.

V is TRBV6-1 and J is TRBJ2-5, with D tentatively TRBD2 (6 bases). This CDR3 contains 13 residues. Trimming left V 6 bases short and J 5 bases short, with 13 bases between. Germline CDR1 MNHNS, CDR2 SASEGT. CDR3 amino acids: CASSRGLGETQYF. CDR3 nucleotide sequence: TGTGCCAGCAGCCGGGGACTTGGCGAGACCCAGTACTTC.

The sample holds one count of this clone. The V call is TRBV29-1, the J call TRBJ1-1; a possible D gene is TRBD1 (6 bases). CDR3 length: 13 amino acids. Germline V CDR1 and CDR2: SQVTM, ANQGSEA. The V end was cut by 4 bases, the J end by 7 bases, with 16 bases between. This chain's CDR3 is CSVVPSTGIEAFF. The CDR3 bases are TGCAGCGTTGTACCCTCGACAGGAATTGAAGCTTTCTTT.

The count of this clone is one. This chain connects TRBV11-2 to TRBJ2-7; 8 nucleotides align to TRBD2. CDR1 is SGHAT, CDR2 FQNNGV, per germline. This CDR3 region has 13 residues. Germline trimming cut 5 bases from V and 2 bases from J; bases unmatched to any gene: 2. CDR3: CASSQGLAYEQYF. CDR3 DNA: TGTGCCAGCAGCCAGGGACTAGCCTACGAGCAGTACTTC. Combining the CDR3 with reference TRBV11-2 and TRBJ2-7 gives the whole variable domain EAGVAQSPRYKIIEKRQSVAFWCNPISGHATLYWYQQILGQGPKLLIQFQNNGVVDDSQLPKDRFSAERLKGVDSTLKIQPAKLEDSAVYLCASSQGLAYEQYFGPGTRLTVT.

The rearrangement uses TRBV30 and TRBJ2-3; D remains unclear. With 2 bases removed from V and 9 bases from J, the gap between germline ends came to 24 bases. The germline gives CDR1 GTSNPN, CDR2 SVGIG (reference sequence). The CDR3 is 16 residues long. CDR3 sequence: CAWSREGLRKDRTQYF. As DNA, the CDR3 is TGTGCCTGGAGTAGGGAAGGGCTTCGGAAGGATAGGACGCAGTATTTT. Full variable domain (rest looked up from reference TRBV30 and TRBJ2-3): SQTIHQWPATLVQPVGSPLSLECTVEGTSNPNLYWYRQAAGRGLQLLFYSVGIGQISSEVPQNLSASRPQDRQFILSSKKLLLSDSGFYLCAWSREGLRKDRTQYFGPGTRLTVL.

The CDR3 loop is CAISESGQGTLPQHF. The CDR3 DNA sequence: TGTGCCATCAGTGAGTCAGGACAGGGGACATTGCCCCAGCATTTT. V and J are TRBV10-3 and TRBJ1-5, with 9 positions matching TRBD1. CDR1 and CDR2 from the germline V gene are ENHRY and SYGVKD. This CDR3 has 15 residues. Trimming cost V 0 bases and J 9 bases; bases outside gene matches: 6.

The V and J genes are TRBV14 and TRBJ1-4; a possible D gene is TRBD1 (5 bases). With 4 bases removed from V and 3 bases from J, the gap between germline ends came to 12 bases. Germline lookup yields CDR1 SGHDN and CDR2 FVKESK. This CDR3 contains 15 residues. The CDR3 spells CASSLRVTPNEKLFF. The CDR3 coding sequence is TGTGCCAGCAGCCTCAGGGTAACACCTAATGAAAAACTGTTTTTT.

This chain links TRBV5-6 with TRBJ2-7; D not resolved. This CDR3 comprises 12 residues. V gave up 0 bases and J gave up 3 bases, with 4 bases separating them. Germline-derived CDR1 and CDR2 are SGHDT and YYEEEE. In nucleotides, the CDR3 is TGTGCCAGCAGCTTGGCGGACTACGAGCAGTACTTC. Its protein is CASSLADYEQYF.

V and J are TRBV6-6 and TRBJ1-2; 12 positions agree with TRBD1. The V segment lost 5 bases and the J segment 8 bases; nucleotides outside the gene matches: 3. Looked up from germline, CDR1 is MNHNY and CDR2 is SVGAGI (reference sequence). The CDR3 is made up of 13 amino acids. CDR3 sequence reads: CASSQGTGGGYTF. The CDR3 coding sequence is TGTGCCAGCAGTCAGGGGACAGGGGGCGGCTACACCTTC.

The chain employs TRBV5-8 and TRBJ2-1; 10 bases are shared with TRBD1. Germline CDR1 reads SGHTS; CDR2 reads YDEGEE. J was trimmed by 10 bases and V by 0 bases; bases with no gene match: 10. The CDR3 is 16 residues long. CDR3 sequence: CASSLVEIGTGEEQFF. CDR3 DNA sequence: TGTGCCAGCAGCTTGGTGGAGATCGGGACAGGGGAAGAGCAGTTCTTC.

The V and J genes are TRBV7-2 and TRBJ2-7; D may be TRBD2 (5 bases). In germline, CDR1 is SGHTA, CDR2 FQGNSA. Trimming cost V 4 bases and J 6 bases, with 13 bases left between them. CDR3 length: 13 amino acids. This CDR3 reads CASSYNRGFEQYF. Written as DNA, the CDR3 is TGTGCCAGCAGCTATAACCGGGGATTCGAGCAGTACTTC.

The chain uses TRBV18 and TRBJ1-5; D is undetermined. In germline, CDR1 is KGHSH, CDR2 LQKENI. Trimming removed 0 bases from V and 0 bases from J, with 9 bases in between. The CDR3 spans 16 residues. CDR3 amino acids: CASSPPIQNSNQPQHF. As DNA, the CDR3 is TGTGCCAGCTCACCACCGATCCAGAATAGCAATCAGCCCCAGCATTTT.

The chain carries TRBV10-3 and TRBJ2-7; 12 bases line up with TRBD2. CDR1 and CDR2 from the germline V gene are ENHRY and SYGVKD. J gave up 3 bases and V 8 bases, and 11 bases lay outside the gene matches. The CDR3 covers 16 residues. This CDR3 is CAIRDSGLAGRYEQYF. For the CDR3, the DNA is TGTGCCATCCGAGATTCTGGACTAGCGGGACGCTACGAGCAGTACTTC.

CDR3: CASSPVEAFTGVGEAEAFF. In DNA, the CDR3 is TGTGCCAGCTCACCAGTCGAGGCATTCACAGGGGTAGGTGAAGCTGAAGCTTTCTTT. The rearrangement uses TRBV18 and TRBJ1-1, with 7 bases aligning to TRBD1. The CDR3 runs to 19 residues. Germline CDR1 and CDR2: KGHSH and LQKENI. J gave up 6 bases and V 2 bases, and 21 bases lay outside the gene matches.

The V and J genes are TRBV27 and TRBJ2-3; possible D gene TRBD2, 6 bases. There are 10 residues in the CDR3. The germline V gene encodes CDR1 MNHEY and CDR2 SMNVEV (reference sequence). Here the CDR3 DNA reads TGTTCTATCCCCGGGGGAGGGCAGTATTTT. It encodes CSIPGGGQYF.

V gene TRBV2 combines with J gene TRBJ2-7; D is undetermined. Germline values: CDR1 SNHLY, CDR2 FYNNEI. The CDR3 length is 10 residues. Trimming stripped 5 bases from V and 6 bases from J, with 5 bases between. Here the CDR3 DNA reads TGTGCCAGCAGTTTGCGCGAGCAGTACTTC. This encodes CASSLREQYF.

The J gene is TRBJ2-7, the V gene TRBV6-5, with D perhaps matching TRBD1 (6 bases). The V and J ends lost 2 bases and 4 bases respectively, with 9 bases between them. This CDR3 region has 13 residues. The germline gives CDR1 MNHEY, CDR2 SVGAGI. The CDR3 DNA reads as TGTGCCAGCAGTTACCAACAGGGTTACGAGCAGTACTTC. Amino acid sequence: CASSYQQGYEQYF.